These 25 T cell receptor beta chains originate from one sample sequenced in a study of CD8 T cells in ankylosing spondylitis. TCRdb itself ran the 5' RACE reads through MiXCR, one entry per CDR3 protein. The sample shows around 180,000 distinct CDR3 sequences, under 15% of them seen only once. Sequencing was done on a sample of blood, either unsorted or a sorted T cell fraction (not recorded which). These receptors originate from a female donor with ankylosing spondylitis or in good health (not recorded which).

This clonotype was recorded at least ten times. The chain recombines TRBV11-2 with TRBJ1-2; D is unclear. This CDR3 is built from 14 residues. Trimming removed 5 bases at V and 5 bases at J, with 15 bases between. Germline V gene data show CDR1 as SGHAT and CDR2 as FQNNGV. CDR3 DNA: TGTGCCAGCAGCCCGTCTTATGAGCCGTATGGCTACACCTTC. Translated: CASSPSYEPYGYTF.

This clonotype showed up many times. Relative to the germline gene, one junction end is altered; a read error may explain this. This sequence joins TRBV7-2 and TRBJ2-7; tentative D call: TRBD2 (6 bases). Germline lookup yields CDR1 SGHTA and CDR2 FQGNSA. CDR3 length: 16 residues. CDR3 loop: CASSFPPRAGGTPLHF. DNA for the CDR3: TGTGCCAGCAGTTTCCCCCCACGAGCGGGTGGTACTCCCTTACACTTC.

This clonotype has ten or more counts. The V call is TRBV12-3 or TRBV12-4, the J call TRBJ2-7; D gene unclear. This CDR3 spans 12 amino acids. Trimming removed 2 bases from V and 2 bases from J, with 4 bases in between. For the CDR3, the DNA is TGTGCCAGCAGTTTACCCCCCTACGAGCAGTACTTC. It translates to CASSLPPYEQYF.

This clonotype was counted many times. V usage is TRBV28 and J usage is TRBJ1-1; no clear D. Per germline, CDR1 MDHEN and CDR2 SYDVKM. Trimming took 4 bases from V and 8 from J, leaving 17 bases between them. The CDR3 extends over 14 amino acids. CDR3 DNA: TGTGCCAGCAGTTCAGATACCCCGGCGACCGAAGCTTTCTTT. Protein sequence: CASSSDTPATEAFF.

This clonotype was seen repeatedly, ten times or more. The CDR3 spells CASRLAGVDEQFF. CDR3 DNA sequence: TGTGCCAGCAGACTAGCGGGAGTAGATGAGCAGTTCTTC. The chain employs TRBV7-2 and TRBJ2-1, with 11 bases fitting TRBD2. V shed 6 bases, J shed 8 bases, and the junction held 3 bases outside the gene matches. There are 13 residues in the CDR3. Per the germline V gene, CDR1 is SGHTA and CDR2 is FQGNSA.

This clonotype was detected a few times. CDR3 sequence reads: CSATGTSGRAKNIQYF. In nucleotides, the CDR3 is TGCAGTGCTACCGGGACTAGCGGGAGGGCCAAAAACATTCAGTACTTC. The chain recombines TRBV20-1 with TRBJ2-4, with 15 bases aligning to TRBD2. Losses at the gene ends were 4 bases for V and 1 base for J; bases not matched to a gene: 2. Germline V lookup: CDR1 DFQATT, CDR2 SNEGSKA (reference sequence). CDR3 length equals 16 residues.

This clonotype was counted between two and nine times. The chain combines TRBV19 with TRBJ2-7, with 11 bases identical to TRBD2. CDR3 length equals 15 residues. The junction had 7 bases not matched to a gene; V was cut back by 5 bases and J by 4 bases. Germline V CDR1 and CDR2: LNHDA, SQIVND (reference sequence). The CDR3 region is CASSATSGSAYEQYF. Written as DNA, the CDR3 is TGTGCCAGTAGTGCCACTAGCGGGAGTGCGTACGAGCAGTACTTC. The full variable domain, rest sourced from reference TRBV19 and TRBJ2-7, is DGGITQSPKYLFRKEGQNVTLSCEQNLNHDAMYWYRQDPGQGLRLIYYSQIVNDFQKGDIAEGYSVSREKKESFPLTVTSAQKNPTAFYLCASSATSGSAYEQYFGPGTRLTVT.

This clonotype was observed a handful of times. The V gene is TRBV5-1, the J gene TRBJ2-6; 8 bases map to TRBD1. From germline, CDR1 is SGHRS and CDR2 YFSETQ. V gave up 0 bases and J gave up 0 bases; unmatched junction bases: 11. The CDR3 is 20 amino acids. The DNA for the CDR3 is TGCGCCAGCAGCTTGGCAGGTGCGGGACAGGTCCTCTCTGGGGCCAACGTCCTGACTTTC. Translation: CASSLAGAGQVLSGANVLTF.

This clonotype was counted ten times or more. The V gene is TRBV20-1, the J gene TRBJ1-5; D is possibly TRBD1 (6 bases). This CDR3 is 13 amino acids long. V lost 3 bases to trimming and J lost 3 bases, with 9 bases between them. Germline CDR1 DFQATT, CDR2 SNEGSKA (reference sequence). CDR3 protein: CSARDSFNQPQHF. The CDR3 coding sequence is TGCAGTGCTAGGGACAGCTTCAATCAGCCCCAGCATTTT.

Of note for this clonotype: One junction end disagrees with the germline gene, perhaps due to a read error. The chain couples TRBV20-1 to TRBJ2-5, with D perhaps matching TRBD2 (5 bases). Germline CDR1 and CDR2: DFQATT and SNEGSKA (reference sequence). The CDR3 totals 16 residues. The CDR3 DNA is TGCTGTGCTAGTAATGGGGAGATCAACACCGAAGAGACCCAGTACTTC. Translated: CCASNGEINTEETQYF.

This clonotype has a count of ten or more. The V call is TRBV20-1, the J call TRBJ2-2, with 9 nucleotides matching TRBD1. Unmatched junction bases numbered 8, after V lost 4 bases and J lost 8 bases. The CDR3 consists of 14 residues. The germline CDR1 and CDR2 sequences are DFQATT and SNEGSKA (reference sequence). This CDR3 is CSAKTGGDTGELFF. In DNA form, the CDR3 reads TGCAGTGCTAAGACAGGGGGTGATACTGGGGAGCTGTTTTTT.

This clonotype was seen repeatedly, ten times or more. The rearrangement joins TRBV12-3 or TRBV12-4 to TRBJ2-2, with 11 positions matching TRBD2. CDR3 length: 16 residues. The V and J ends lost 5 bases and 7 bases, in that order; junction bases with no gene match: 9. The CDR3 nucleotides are TGTGCCAGCAGTCCGGGATCGCTAGCGGGAGGCGGGGAGCTGTTTTTT. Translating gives CASSPGSLAGGGELFF.

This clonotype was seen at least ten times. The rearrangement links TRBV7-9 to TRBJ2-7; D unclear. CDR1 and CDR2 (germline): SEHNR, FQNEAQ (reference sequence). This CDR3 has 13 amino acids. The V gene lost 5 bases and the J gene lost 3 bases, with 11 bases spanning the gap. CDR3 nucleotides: TGTGCCAGCAGCCCTACTGGGGTCTACGAGCAGTACTTC. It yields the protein CASSPTGVYEQYF.

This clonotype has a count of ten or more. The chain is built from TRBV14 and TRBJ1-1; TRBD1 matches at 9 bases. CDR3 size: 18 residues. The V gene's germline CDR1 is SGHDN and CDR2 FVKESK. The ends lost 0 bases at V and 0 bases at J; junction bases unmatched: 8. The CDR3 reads CASSQDWADRGMNTEAFF. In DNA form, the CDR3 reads TGTGCCAGCAGCCAAGATTGGGCAGACAGGGGGATGAACACTGAAGCTTTCTTT. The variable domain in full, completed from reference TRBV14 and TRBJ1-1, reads EAGVTQFPSHSVIEKGQTVTLRCDPISGHDNLYWYRRVMGKEIKFLLHFVKESKQDESGMPNNRFLAERTGGTYSTLKVQPAELEDSGVYFCASSQDWADRGMNTEAFFGQGTRLTVV.

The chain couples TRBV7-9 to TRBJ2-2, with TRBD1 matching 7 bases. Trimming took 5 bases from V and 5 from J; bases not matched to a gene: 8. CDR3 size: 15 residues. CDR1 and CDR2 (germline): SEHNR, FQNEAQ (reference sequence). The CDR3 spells CASSPIGTVTGELFF. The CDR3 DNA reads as TGTGCCAGCAGCCCGATTGGGACAGTAACCGGGGAGCTGTTTTTT. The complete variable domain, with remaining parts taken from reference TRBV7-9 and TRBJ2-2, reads DTGVSQNPRHKITKRGQNVTFRCDPISEHNRLYWYRQTLGQGPEFLTYFQNEAQLEKSRLLSDRFSAERPKGSFSTLEIQRTEQGDSAMYLCASSPIGTVTGELFFGEGSRLTVL.

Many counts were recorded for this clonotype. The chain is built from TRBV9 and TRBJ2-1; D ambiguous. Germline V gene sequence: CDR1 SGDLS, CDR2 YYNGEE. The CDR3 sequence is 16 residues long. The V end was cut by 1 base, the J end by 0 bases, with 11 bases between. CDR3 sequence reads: CASSVMSGYSYNEQFF. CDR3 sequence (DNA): TGTGCCAGCAGCGTAATGTCCGGATACTCCTACAATGAGCAGTTCTTC.

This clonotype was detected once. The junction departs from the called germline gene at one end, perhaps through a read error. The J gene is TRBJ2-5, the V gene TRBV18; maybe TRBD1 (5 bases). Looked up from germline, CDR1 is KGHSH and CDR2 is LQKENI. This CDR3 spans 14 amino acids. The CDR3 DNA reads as TGTGTCAGCTCACTGTCTGGCAGGGAAGAGACCCAGTACTTC. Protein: CVSSLSGREETQYF.

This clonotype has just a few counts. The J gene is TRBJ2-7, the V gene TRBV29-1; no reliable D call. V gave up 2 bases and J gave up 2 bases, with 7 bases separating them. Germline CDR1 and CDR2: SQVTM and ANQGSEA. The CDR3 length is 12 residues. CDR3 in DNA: TGCAGCGTTGAAAAGGGCGCCTACGAGCAGTACTTC. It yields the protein CSVEKGAYEQYF.

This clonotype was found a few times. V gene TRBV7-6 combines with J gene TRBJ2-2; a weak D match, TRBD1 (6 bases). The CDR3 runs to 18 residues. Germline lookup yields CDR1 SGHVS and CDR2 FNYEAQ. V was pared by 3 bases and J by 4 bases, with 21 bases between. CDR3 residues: CASSFQTERTDLTGELFF. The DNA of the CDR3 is TGTGCCAGCAGCTTTCAAACCGAAAGGACAGACCTCACCGGGGAGCTGTTTTTT.

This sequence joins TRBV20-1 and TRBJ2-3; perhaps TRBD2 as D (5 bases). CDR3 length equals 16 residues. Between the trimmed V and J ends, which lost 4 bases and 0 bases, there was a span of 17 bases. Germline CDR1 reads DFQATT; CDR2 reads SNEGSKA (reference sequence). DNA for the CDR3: TGCAGTGCTACGCCCATGAGGCTAGCTAGCACAGATACGCAGTATTTT. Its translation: CSATPMRLASTDTQYF.

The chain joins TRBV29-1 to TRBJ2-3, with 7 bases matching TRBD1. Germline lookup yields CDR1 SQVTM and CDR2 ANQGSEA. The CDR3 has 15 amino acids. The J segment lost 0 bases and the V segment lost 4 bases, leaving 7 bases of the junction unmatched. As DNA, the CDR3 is TGCAGCGTTGTGGCCGACAGGGAAAGCACAGATACGCAGTATTTT. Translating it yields CSVVADRESTDTQYF.

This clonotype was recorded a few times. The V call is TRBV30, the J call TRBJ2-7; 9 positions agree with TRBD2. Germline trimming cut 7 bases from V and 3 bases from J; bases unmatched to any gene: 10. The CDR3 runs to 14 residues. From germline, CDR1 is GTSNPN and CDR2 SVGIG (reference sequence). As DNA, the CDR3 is TGTGCCTTATCCCCCGGGACTAGCCTCTACGAGCAGTACTTC. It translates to CALSPGTSLYEQYF.

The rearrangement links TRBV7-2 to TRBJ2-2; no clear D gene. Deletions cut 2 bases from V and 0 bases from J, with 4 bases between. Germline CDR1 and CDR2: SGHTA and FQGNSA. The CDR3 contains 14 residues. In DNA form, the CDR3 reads TGTGCCAGCAGCTTATGGCCGAACACCGGGGAGCTGTTTTTT. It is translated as CASSLWPNTGELFF.

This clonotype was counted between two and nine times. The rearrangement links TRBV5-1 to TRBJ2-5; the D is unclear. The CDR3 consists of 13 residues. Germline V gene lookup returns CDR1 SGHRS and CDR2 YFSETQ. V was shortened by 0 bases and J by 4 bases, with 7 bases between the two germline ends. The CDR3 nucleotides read TGCGCCAGCAGCTTGGACGGTCTAGAGACCCAGTACTTC. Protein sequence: CASSLDGLETQYF.

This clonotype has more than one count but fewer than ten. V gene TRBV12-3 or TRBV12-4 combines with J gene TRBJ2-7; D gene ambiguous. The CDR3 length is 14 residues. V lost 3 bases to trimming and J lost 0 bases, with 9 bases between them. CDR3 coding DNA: TGTGCCAGCAGTTTTGCAGAGAGCTCCTACGAGCAGTACTTC. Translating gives CASSFAESSYEQYF.